The entry that follows covers one TCR beta chain sequence. Original analysis: Reference gene primers were amplified, and this amplification served to estimate nucleated cell counts. Profiled with immunoSEQ multiplex PCR; TCRdb holds only in-frame clones, not every one. V and J calls plus clone size are reproduced from that table; the DNA served to infer D and trimming. The sample has about 170,000 clones, about 80% seen once; the top ten hold approximately 11%. This sample stems from a study of blood T cell repertoires in COVID-19. Overall study: The cDNA or gDNA used as material had been derived from T cells, B-cell-depleted T cells, or PBMCs.

The CDR3 sequence is 13 residues long. Germline V lookup: CDR1 GTSNPN, CDR2 SVGIG (reference sequence). The junction had 3 bases not matched to a gene; V was cut back by 3 bases and J by 7 bases. The chain is built from TRBV30 and TRBJ1-1; 12 bases map to TRBD1. The receptor comes from a man in his 70s with active or convalescent COVID-19. Sequencing used peripheral blood. This CDR3 reads CAWRGTGGGEAFF. The CDR3 nucleotides are TGTGCCTGGAGGGGGACAGGGGGCGGTGAAGCTTTCTTT.